This T cell receptor (beta chain) was recovered during a study of Ad26.COV2.S vaccination and SARS-CoV-2 variants. V gave up 4 bases and J gave up 8 bases; unmatched junction bases: 6. This CDR3 has 14 residues. The V gene's germline CDR1 is MNHNY and CDR2 SVGAGI (reference sequence). Treatment described: around 19 received Ad26.COV2.S at low or high dose, single or two shots; about 5 received placebo; per-sample allocation not given. Repertoires come from day 63 after the first vaccine or placebo injection. Only in-frame clones appear in the TCRdb table, and some are missing; sequencing was by immunoSEQ multiplex PCR. The sample lists fewer than 400,000 clones, roughly 90% occurring once.

The chain recombines TRBV6-6 with TRBJ2-1; 9 nucleotides agree with TRBD2. The sequence was obtained from a person between 18 and 59 years old who received the Ad26.COV2.S COVID-19 vaccine or a placebo. The material was peripheral blood, obtained in a trial of Ad26.COV2.S vaccine versus placebo. CDR3: CASSSHSGGDEQFF. The CDR3, as DNA: TGTGCCAGCAGTTCCCATAGCGGGGGTGATGAGCAGTTCTTC.